This T cell receptor beta chain was captured by sequencing in a study of CD4 T cells in relation to SARS-CoV-2 and coronaviruses. Background on the study: The HLA restriction of the shared crossreactive spike epitopes was mapped.

The CDR3 spans 14 residues. V dropped 0 bases and J dropped 3 bases, with 9 bases sitting between them. Unexposed donor CD4+ T cells date from about 2011-2018, before the COVID-19 pandemic. Isolation of CD4+ T cells took place after approximately eleven days in culture. Cultures received half-medium IL-2 refreshes on days 3 and 7. The repertoire was sequenced with immunoSEQ multiplex PCR; TCRdb's copy has only in-frame clones and lacks some. The data hold 25,000 to 30,000 clones, with 74% observed a single time. Points from the study as a whole: Pre-pandemic and post-infection samples never came from the same donor.

As for this clone: No antigen is known for it.

The material sequenced was CD4+ T cells from PBMCs, cultured in vitro. This TCR came from a human donor in good health. This chain uses TRBV23-1 with TRBJ2-7, with D perhaps assigned TRBD1 or TRBD2 (5 bases each). TRBV23-1 belongs to the ORF category, with a function that is uncertain. The CDR3 sequence is CASSQSGRYYEQYF. CDR3 nucleotide sequence: TGCGCCAGCAGTCAATCGGGACGGTACTACGAGCAGTACTTC.